The TCR beta chain under discussion was sequenced for a study of CD8 T cells in ankylosing spondylitis. Findings and caveats of the study: A TCR beta motif of under 10 highly homologous variants seemed to mark ankylosing spondylitis blood. From matched ankylosing spondylitis synovial fluid, disease-linked clones were reportedly recovered at significantly enriched levels.

Quantitative molecular-barcoded 5'-RACE generated the TCR beta libraries. TCRdb re-derived calls from the 5' RACE reads in MiXCR, one entry per CDR3 protein. The table lists a few hundred thousand distinct CDR3 sequences, more than 15% of them singletons. The V gene lost 6 bases and the J gene lost 7 bases, with 18 bases spanning the gap. Germline-derived CDR1 and CDR2 are SGHDN and FVKESK. The CDR3 loop spans 14 amino acids. Notes on this clonotype: The antigen is unknown.

The receptor's source is a male donor with ankylosing spondylitis. The chain carries TRBV14 and TRBJ1-1; D possibly corresponds to TRBD1 (5 bases). Sequences were obtained from blood, either unsorted or a sorted T cell fraction (not recorded which). CDR3 sequence: CASRGTDSWGEAFF. The DNA of the CDR3 is TGTGCCAGCAGGGGAACCGACAGTTGGGGTGAAGCTTTCTTT.